These 10 T cell receptor beta chains originate from one sample sequenced in a study of blood T cell repertoires in COVID-19. Method: immunoSEQ multiplex PCR; TCRdb's copy keeps in-frame clones and lacks some. In the table there are some 130,000 clones, around four fifths of which are singletons. The source material was peripheral blood. The origin of the receptors is a man aged 60-69 years who had recovered from COVID-19.

This clone was detected a few times. V is TRBV15 and J is TRBJ1-2; D is ambiguous. The CDR3 is 13 residues long. V was pared by 0 bases and J by 3 bases, with 5 bases between. From germline, CDR1 is LNHNV and CDR2 YYDKDF (reference sequence). This CDR3 reads CATSRDSDYGYTF. The CDR3 nucleotides are TGTGCCACCAGCAGAGATTCGGACTATGGCTACACCTTC.

The chain links TRBV3-1 (or the pseudogene TRBV3-2) to TRBJ2-7; D is possibly TRBD1 (7 bases). Trimming stripped 3 bases from V and 1 base from J, with 16 bases between. Germline values: CDR1 LGHDT, CDR2 YNNKEL (reference sequence). The CDR3 extends over 16 amino acids. The CDR3 DNA reads TGTGCCAGCAGCCAGGAGGGGGCAGGTTGGTCCTACGAGCAGTACTTC. This translates into CASSQEGAGWSYEQYF.

The V and J genes are TRBV11-3 and TRBJ2-3, with 11 bases that match TRBD2. Germline CDR1 SGHNT, CDR2 YENEEA. The CDR3 has 16 amino acids. V shed 0 bases, J shed 8 bases, and the junction held 7 bases outside the gene matches. The CDR3: CASSLDPDSGGATQYF. CDR3 coding DNA: TGTGCCAGCAGCTTAGATCCTGATAGCGGGGGGGCTACGCAGTATTTT.

With respect to this clone: Other DNA sequences from this sample encode an identical CDR3 as well. V gene TRBV11-2 combines with J gene TRBJ2-1, with TRBD2 matching over 8 bases. From germline, CDR1 is SGHAT and CDR2 FQNNGV. V shed 11 bases, J shed 10 bases, and the junction held 16 bases outside the gene matches. There are 14 residues in the CDR3. The CDR3 protein is CARRLRGAGGEQFF. The CDR3 DNA reads as TGTGCCCGCCGCTTGAGGGGGGCGGGGGGCGAGCAGTTCTTC.

This clone was detected only a few times. The chain recombines TRBV9 with TRBJ2-6; D gene uncertain. V was shortened by 7 bases and J by 0 bases, with 14 bases between the two germline ends. CDR1 and CDR2 from the germline V gene are SGDLS and YYNGEE. The CDR3 spans 16 residues. The CDR3 region is CASGHGSGSGANVLTF. CDR3 bases: TGTGCCAGCGGTCACGGGTCTGGCTCTGGGGCCAACGTCCTGACTTTC.

The V and J genes are TRBV19 and TRBJ2-3; TRBD2 aligns across 10 bases. Looked up from germline, CDR1 is LNHDA and CDR2 is SQIVND (reference sequence). This CDR3 has 16 amino acids. Trimming cost V 8 bases and J 0 bases; bases outside gene matches: 8. The CDR3, as DNA: TGTGCCAGTCAGGGACTAGCGAGACCAAGCACAGATACGCAGTATTTT. Protein: CASQGLARPSTDTQYF.

The chain joins TRBV27 to TRBJ2-1; 9 bases are shared with TRBD1. The CDR3 consists of 15 residues. The germline V gene encodes CDR1 MNHEY and CDR2 SMNVEV (reference sequence). The junction had 11 bases not matched to a gene; V was cut back by 10 bases and J by 4 bases. CDR3 sequence: CATRGQGQGYNEQFF. The CDR3 region has the DNA TGTGCCACCCGGGGTCAGGGACAGGGATACAATGAGCAGTTCTTC.

The rearrangement links TRBV30 to TRBJ1-2; D might be TRBD1 (6 bases). With 4 bases removed from V and 0 bases from J, the gap between germline ends came to 9 bases. The CDR3 extends over 13 amino acids. Germline V gene sequence: CDR1 GTSNPN, CDR2 SVGIG (reference sequence). CDR3: CAWTGTPNYGYTF. The CDR3 region has the DNA TGTGCCTGGACAGGGACACCTAACTATGGCTACACCTTC.

Comments on this clone: The same CDR3 arises from other DNA sequences in this sample as well. V usage is TRBV11-2 and J usage is TRBJ2-1; 9 positions agree with TRBD2. Germline-derived CDR1 and CDR2 are SGHAT and FQNNGV. CDR3 length: 14 residues. Germline trimming cut 8 bases from V and 10 bases from J; bases unmatched to any gene: 12. In DNA form, the CDR3 reads TGTGCCAGCCGCTGGCGGGGGGCGGGGGGGGAGCAGTTCTTC. Protein sequence: CASRWRGAGGEQFF. The full variable domain, its missing parts supplied by reference TRBV11-2 and TRBJ2-1, is EAGVAQSPRYKIIEKRQSVAFWCNPISGHATLYWYQQILGQGPKLLIQFQNNGVVDDSQLPKDRFSAERLKGVDSTLKIQPAKLEDSAVYLCASRWRGAGGEQFFGPGTRLTVL.

Turning to this clone: Just one base apart from a much larger clone, this may be a read error. The chain carries TRBV6-6 and TRBJ1-1, with unresolved D. The CDR3 consists of 15 residues. The germline V gene encodes CDR1 MNHNY and CDR2 SVGAGI (reference sequence). V lost 6 bases and J 1 base, leaving 15 bases between the germline ends. CDR3 in DNA: TGTGCCAGCAGCCCCCGGAGGGTGGAGAACACTGAAGCTTTCTTT. This translates into CASSPRRVENTEAFF.